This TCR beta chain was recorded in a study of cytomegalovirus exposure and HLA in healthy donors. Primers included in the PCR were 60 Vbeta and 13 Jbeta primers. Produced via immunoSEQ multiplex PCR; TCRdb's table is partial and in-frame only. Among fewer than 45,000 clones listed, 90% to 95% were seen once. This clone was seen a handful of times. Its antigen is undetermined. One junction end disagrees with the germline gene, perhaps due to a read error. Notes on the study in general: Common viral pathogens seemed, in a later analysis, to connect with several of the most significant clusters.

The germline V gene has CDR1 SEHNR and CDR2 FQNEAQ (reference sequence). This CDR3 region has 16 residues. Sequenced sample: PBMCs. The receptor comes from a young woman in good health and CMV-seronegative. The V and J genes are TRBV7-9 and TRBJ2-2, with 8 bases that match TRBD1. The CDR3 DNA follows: TGTTCCAGCAGCAACGACAGGGGCTTTAACACCGGGGAGCTGTTTTTT. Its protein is CSSSNDRGFNTGELFF.